These T cell receptor delta chains were read from a single sample in a study of Vδ1+ human thymocytes. TCRdb redid the clone calls on the multiplex PCR reads with CATT. The sample gives 45,000 to 60,000 delta-chain clones, 15% to 20% of which show up once; roughly 0.5% is in the top ten. Sequencing input: Vdelta1+ gamma-delta thymocytes from the thymus. All receptors derive from a boy under two years old who had congenital heart surgery. Each CDR3 is given with its conserved first and last residue. D genes are given only for firm matches. Some rows mark clone size as missing; the rest say once, few, many or name a class of expanded clone.

- TRDJ1 24 TRDV1 TRDD3 TGTGCTCTTGGGGATCCACCCCCAATTTCCTACCCGCCACTGGGGGACTCGTACACCGATAAACTCATCTTT CALGDPPPISYPPLGDSYTDKLIF
- TRDJ1 19 TRDV1 - TGTGCTCTTGGGGCCCCCCTCGGGCCTACTAGGATCGACACCGATAAACTCATCTTT CALGAPLGPTRIDTDKLIF
few TRDJ1 20 TRDV1 TRDD3 TGTGCTCTTGAGGATCTTACCGATAAGACTGGGGGATACTATCCCGATAAACTCATCTTT CALEDLTDKTGGYYPDKLIF
- TRDJ1 16 TRDV1 - TGTGCTCTTGGGGAATTAGGTGACTGTGGGACCGATAAACTCATCTTT CALGELGDCGTDKLIF
few TRDJ1 20 TRDV1 - TGTGCTCTTGGGGAACCCCTACGCGACTGGTTCCCCGAGTACACCGATAAACTCATCTTT CALGEPLRDWFPEYTDKLIF
- TRDJ1 16 TRDV1 - TGTGCTCTTGGGGAACTGCCTACCCTCGGGGGCGATAAACTCATCTTT CALGELPTLGGDKLIF
- TRDJ1 20 TRDV1 TRDD3 TGTGCTCTTGGGGAAGGGGGCCCGGTCTGGGGGATACGAGGGGCCGATAAACTCATCTTT CALGEGGPVWGIRGADKLIF
few TRDJ1 18 TRDV1 TRDD3 TGTGCTCTTGGGGAACTGCGACCCTCCCGGGGATACTTCGATAAACTCATCTTT CALGELRPSRGYFDKLIF
few TRDJ1 20 TRDV1 - TGTGCTCTTGGGGGCGCGTCCTTCTTCCGCCAACGTACTCCAACCGATAAACTCATCTTT CALGGASFFRQRTPTDKLIF
few TRDJ1 23 TRDV1 TRDD3 TGTGCTCTTGGGGAACTAAAGTTTTCTACGTATCACTGGGGGAGACCGTACACCGATAAACTCATCTTT CALGELKFSTYHWGRPYTDKLIF
- TRDJ1 18 TRDV1 - TGTGCTCTTGGGGAACGGTCCTACGATACTCCGTACACCGATAAACTCATCTTT CALGERSYDTPYTDKLIF
few TRDJ1 24 TRDV1 TRDD3 TGTGCTCTTGGGGAATCGCCCTCCTCCCAGCGGGGGGTACTGGGGGATACTTGTACCGATAAACTCATCTTT CALGESPSSQRGVLGDTCTDKLIF
- TRDJ1 20 TRDV1 - TGTGCTCTTGGGGAACCCTTCTCGACCCAGCAGGGTGGGTACACCGATAAACTCATCTTT CALGEPFSTQQGGYTDKLIF
few TRDJ1 18 TRDV1 - TGTGCTCTTGGGGAATTCGGTGGGGCCCCCACGGGCACCGATAAACTCATCTTT CALGEFGGAPTGTDKLIF
few TRDJ1 15 TRDV1 - TGTGCTCTTGGGGAATCCTGGTCTCACACCGATAAACTCATCTTT CALGESWSHTDKLIF
few TRDJ1 20 TRDV1 TRDD3 TGTGCTCTTGGGGAACGGCGCCTAGCCTTCGCCGTACTGGGGGATCGGGGGATCATCTTT CALGERRLAFAVLGDRGIIF
- TRDJ1 22 TRDV1 TRDD3 TGTGCTCTTGGGGAGCTGGTGGGCCTTCCCCCCCTACTGGGGGAACACACCGATAAACTCATCTTC CALGELVGLPPLLGEHTDKLIF